This T cell receptor (beta chain) was recovered during a study of blood T cell repertoires in COVID-19. About the study: Samples representing acute and convalescent COVID-19 were sourced from the United States, Italy and Spain. In each case, the material was cDNA or gDNA derived from T cells, B-cell-depleted T cells, or PBMCs.

This CDR3 has 14 residues. Trimming shortened V by 5 bases and J by 4 bases, and 14 bases separated the two germline ends. CDR1 SGHNT and CDR2 YENEEA come from the germline V gene. Measured with immunoSEQ multiplex PCR; TCRdb has only the in-frame clones, and not every one. Of approximately 40,000 clones in the sample, about 90% were seen once. The clonotype originates from a man aged 55 to 69 with acute or convalescent COVID-19. The sequencing sample was made of peripheral blood. This chain connects TRBV11-3 to TRBJ2-5, with D maybe TRBD2 (6 bases). CDR3 coding DNA: TGTGCCAGCAGCACCCAGACTAGTAGAGAGACCCAGTACTTC. Amino acid sequence: CASSTQTSRETQYF.